What follows are 20 T cell receptor beta chains derived from one specimen sequenced in a study of monozygotic twins with inflammatory bowel disease (dated by TCRdb to between 2018 and 2021). Receptors were amplified or captured by 5' RACE. TCRdb names Illumina HiSeq 2500 as the instrument used. One entry per CDR3 protein sequence results from the TCRdb reprocessing of the reads, with DNA left out. The table for this sample shows more than 300,000 distinct CDR3 sequences. In total, the top ten clones hold roughly 5.8% of the sample. The sample comprised blood. The receptors here all came from a human donor with ulcerative colitis or Crohn's disease, or a healthy co-twin of an affected twin (not recorded which).

The chain combines TRBV3-1 with TRBJ2-7; with no DNA, the TCRdb D assignment of TRBD1 cannot be verified. CDR1 and CDR2 (germline): LGHDT, YNNKEL (reference sequence). There are 14 residues in the CDR3. This CDR3 reads CASSQGDGPYEQYF.

The J gene is TRBJ1-6, the V gene TRBV5-1; the TRBD1 assignment by TCRdb is unverifiable without DNA. Per the germline V gene, CDR1 is SGHRS and CDR2 is YFSETQ. CDR3 length: 18 residues. This chain's CDR3 is CASSPSAGQSSYNSPLHF.

The V and J genes are TRBV7-2 and TRBJ2-3; the TCRdb call, TRBD1, lacks DNA for checking. The CDR3 runs to 14 residues. The germline V gene has CDR1 SGHTA and CDR2 FQGNSA. CDR3 loop: CASSLGHLTDTQYF.

This chain uses TRBV7-9 with TRBJ1-4; TCRdb's D gene call, TRBD1, goes unchecked for lack of DNA. The CDR3 totals 14 residues. CDR1 is SEHNR and CDR2 is FQNEAQ in the germline V gene (reference sequence). Here the CDR3 reads CASSRIQVEEKLFF.

The genes are TRBV11-2 and TRBJ2-1; TCRdb selects TRBD2, and the lack of DNA leaves this call unchecked. Germline CDR1 SGHAT, CDR2 FQNNGV. CDR3 length equals 18 residues. CDR3 in amino acids: CASSLGGLSQSYYNEQFF.

This chain's CDR3 is CASSLTPGGSADTQYF. The chain links TRBV28 to TRBJ2-3; TCRdb calls TRBD2, which cannot be checked without DNA. There are 16 residues in the CDR3. From germline, CDR1 is MDHEN and CDR2 SYDVKM.

The chain uses TRBV20-1 and TRBJ2-3; TCRdb proposes TRBD1, but this gene call is untestable without DNA. The germline gives CDR1 DFQATT, CDR2 SNEGSKA (reference sequence). This CDR3 comprises 16 residues. The CDR3 is CSARDLRGLLTDTQYF.

The CDR3 here is CASSPTRWPYNSPLHF. The chain links TRBV28 to TRBJ1-6. Germline V gives CDR1 MDHEN, CDR2 SYDVKM. The CDR3 has 16 amino acids.

CDR3 sequence: CASSKRVYEQFF. This chain connects TRBV9 to TRBJ2-1; TCRdb gives TRBD2 as the D gene, but with no DNA this cannot be confirmed. CDR3 length: 12 residues. The V gene's germline CDR1 is SGDLS and CDR2 YYNGEE.

The rearrangement links TRBV6-2 or TRBV6-3 to TRBJ2-7; TCRdb's D call, TRBD2, is unchecked because there is no DNA. Looked up from germline, CDR1 is MNHEY and CDR2 is SVGEGT. The CDR3 consists of 14 residues. The CDR3 region is CASRLSGLSYEQYF.

The chain joins TRBV10-1 to TRBJ2-1; lacking DNA, the TRBD1 call made by TCRdb goes unchecked. This CDR3 contains 15 residues. Per the germline V gene, CDR1 is WNHNN and CDR2 is SYGVQD (reference sequence). CDR3 residues: CASSDSPGLAYEQFF.

The V and J genes are TRBV6-1 and TRBJ2-1; there is no DNA to check the TCRdb D call of TRBD2. Germline assignment: CDR1 MNHNS and CDR2 SASEGT. The CDR3 extends over 17 amino acids. CDR3 amino acids: CASSRVQGSGGDNEQFF.

This chain uses TRBV29-1 with TRBJ1-1; TCRdb outputs TRBD1, but without DNA this stays unchecked. The CDR3 spans 15 residues. Germline V gene lookup returns CDR1 SQVTM and CDR2 ANQGSEA. CDR3 sequence reads: CSGWGLGGAFPEAFF. The variable domain in full, with the rest retrieved from reference TRBV29-1 and TRBJ1-1, is SAVISQKPSRDICQRGTSLTIQCQVDSQVTMMFWYRQQPGQSLTLIATANQGSEATYESGFVIDKFPISRPNLTFSTLTVSNMSPEDSSIYLCSGWGLGGAFPEAFFGQGTRLTVV.

The rearrangement uses TRBV20-1 and TRBJ2-5; the D gene TCRdb calls, TRBD1, cannot be checked with no DNA. This CDR3 comprises 14 residues. Germline lookup yields CDR1 DFQATT and CDR2 SNEGSKA (reference sequence). CDR3 region: CSAVPGGSQETQYF.

CDR3 sequence reads: CAWNFGVLSGNTIYF. This sequence joins TRBV30 and TRBJ1-3. Germline CDR1 is GTSNPN and CDR2 is SVGIG (reference sequence). The length of the CDR3 is 15 residues.

This rearrangement joins TRBV5-6 to TRBJ1-5. Germline values: CDR1 SGHDT, CDR2 YYEEEE. The CDR3 is 14 residues long. The CDR3 reads CASSLWQLNQPQHF.

The rearrangement links TRBV6-5 to TRBJ2-1; TCRdb proposes TRBD1, but this gene call is untestable without DNA. Germline V CDR1 and CDR2: MNHEY, SVGAGI. This CDR3 is built from 16 residues. The CDR3 reads CASSYSSRDSYNEQFF.

The V gene is TRBV30, the J gene TRBJ2-2. The CDR3 totals 15 residues. Germline V gene sequence: CDR1 GTSNPN, CDR2 SVGIG (reference sequence). CDR3 amino acids: CAWSLYVLNTGELFF.

V and J are TRBV5-1 and TRBJ2-6. Germline loops: CDR1 SGHRS, CDR2 YFSETQ. This CDR3 is built from 17 residues. This chain's CDR3 is CASSLAQRSSGANVLTF.

The rearrangement uses TRBV5-1 and TRBJ1-1; the TRBD1 assignment by TCRdb is unverifiable without DNA. The CDR3 runs 14 residues. CDR1 is SGHRS and CDR2 is YFSETQ in the germline V gene. The CDR3 protein is CASSSAQGATEAFF. The full variable domain, with the rest looked up from reference TRBV5-1 and TRBJ1-1, is KAGVTQTPRYLIKTRGQQVTLSCSPISGHRSVSWYQQTPGQGLQFLFEYFSETQRNKGNFPGRFSGRQFSNSRSEMNVSTLELGDSALYLCASSSAQGATEAFFGQGTRLTVV.